The clone carrying this TCR beta chain occurred many times. What it binds is not known. These data are taken from a study of Graves' ophthalmopathy and Graves' hyperthyroidism. The overall study: At initial diagnosis, peripheral blood was obtained, and this preceded any treatment.

Per the germline V gene, CDR1 is PRHDT and CDR2 is FYEKMQ (reference sequence). The V gene end was trimmed by 5 bases and the J gene end by 1 base; junction bases not matched to a gene: 8. CDR3 length equals 16 residues. The study recruited hyperthyroidism patients aged 18 to 65 who were newly diagnosed, under 2 months' duration. Orbital computed tomography, together with clinical symptoms, serum thyroxine, TRAb and thyroid ultrasound, was used for diagnosis. General observations from the study: Ophthalmopathy progression predictions by the model showed about 79% specificity and approximately 71% sensitivity.

TCR beta CDR3 regions were amplified from RNA transcripts. HTBI primers served in a first-round RT-PCR, which a second-round multiplex PCR followed. TCRdb re-called the multiplex PCR reads through MiXCR, storing one row per CDR3 protein. The table lists hundreds of thousands of distinct CDR3 sequences, over 20% of them singletons, with roughly 6.9% in the top ten. The rearrangement links TRBV13 to TRBJ1-3; TRBD1 agrees at 7 bases. The receptor was derived from a woman between 18 and 29 years old with stable Graves' hyperthyroidism. Some clones in this sample may be carry-over from other donors' samples. The sequencing sample was made of peripheral blood. CDR3 sequence (DNA): TGTGCCAGCAGCCAGACAGGGTCCCTTTCTGGAAACACCATATATTTT. It encodes CASSQTGSLSGNTIYF.